Here is one TCR beta chain with its context. The data stem from a study of blood T cell repertoires in COVID-19. Across the study: Acute and convalescent COVID-19 samples came from the United States, Italy and Spain. From T cells, B-cell-depleted T cells, or PBMCs came the material, which was cDNA or gDNA.

Per the authors' pipeline: Using reference gene primer amplification, nucleated cell counts were estimated. Assay: immunoSEQ multiplex PCR; the TCRdb copy retains only in-frame clones and omits some. The DNA gave D and trimming, while V, J and clone size come from that table. Of around 240,000 clones in the sample, 75% to 85% were seen once. The V gene's germline CDR1 is MNHEY and CDR2 SMNVEV (reference sequence). Trimming cost V 2 bases and J 2 bases; bases outside gene matches: 5. The CDR3 has 18 residues. The sample comprised peripheral blood. The source of this sequence is a woman in her 50s with acute or convalescent COVID-19. The chain links TRBV27 to TRBJ2-2, with 13 bases aligning to TRBD2. The CDR3 DNA sequence: TGTGCCAGCAGTTTAAAGGGACTAGCGGGGCTAAACACCGGGGAGCTGTTTTTT. Amino acids: CASSLKGLAGLNTGELFF.